This T cell receptor beta chain was identified during a study of T cell clonality in common variable immunodeficiency (dated by TCRdb to between 2015 and 2016). Equivalent amounts of genomic DNA from CVID and control samples were used as sequencing input. For every sample, a 60 bp segment covering the rearranged TCRbeta CDR3 region was amplified and then sequenced. The immunoSEQ assay, a bias-corrected multiplex PCR with high-throughput sequencing, was employed for TCRbeta amplification. Per the original workflow: Every unique nucleotide sequence was considered a clone and was annotated with V, D and J genes, copy number and frequency. Sequences were labeled productive if in frame, and non-productive if out of frame or containing stop codons. As previously described, Shannon's entropy was used to calculate clonality. The predicted amino acid sequences of productive clones were used to derive the mean CDR3 Kyte-Doolittle hydropathy. The R hclust function was used to hierarchically cluster scaled V gene usage with Manhattan distance and complete linkage. Sharing of clones by CDR3 amino acid sequence was evaluated through resampling of 12 repertoires per group over 100 rounds. The repertoires were screened for 70 published EBV-specific TCRbeta sequences and some 230 published CMV-specific TCRbeta sequences. A couple of CVID samples yielding fewer than 10,000 sequences were excluded from analysis, leaving some 40 CVID repertoires. TCRdb stores this immuneACCESS table with in-frame sequences only. Part of the clones is absent; in the studies checked, under half of the shortfall reflects unresolved V genes, and no reason is known for the rest. V and J calls and clone size are given by that table; D and trimming were obtained from the DNA. Across this sample, around 57,000 clones were tabulated and none appeared just once. Together, the top ten hold approximately 3% of the sample.

Study-wide conclusions, independent of this receptor: TCRbeta clonality was higher in CVID subjects than in healthy controls (t-test p = 0.018), and the increase was most characteristic of about a third of subjects. Patient heterogeneity within the CVID cohort put limits on correlating repertoire features with clinical complications. CVID subjects shared fewer TCRbeta clones with each other than healthy controls did (p < 0.0001). According to the authors, finding the cause of the higher clonality in CVID would require sequencing the repertoires of T cell subpopulations. Despite equal DNA input, controls averaged approximately 88,000 unique sequences per sample versus about 31,547 in CVID samples. CVID TCRbeta sequences reportedly showed fewer deletions and N-nucleotide insertions and lacked highly modified clones with 13 or more V deletions.

Predominantly Caucasian heritage was noted among both the CVID patients and the healthy controls. Heparinized peripheral whole blood samples of roughly 5 to 8.5 ml were obtained from each donor. Genomic DNA from adults with common variable immune deficiency (CVID) and from healthy adult controls was used to sequence TCRbeta CDR3 repertoires. A total of some 22 healthy adult volunteers (about 12 female and roughly ten male; age range roughly 23 to 75 years, mean age around 35) were included in the control group. Diluted blood was density-centrifuged over Hypaque 1077 or Ficoll-Paque to isolate peripheral blood mononuclear cells. Unsorted mononuclear cells served as the source of genomic DNA, which was extracted either by Qiagen column purification or by a centrifugation-based method. This clone was found many times. The specificity of this receptor is unknown. The read comes to an end 3 residues before the CDR3 does, leaving the germline J gene to fill in the end.

Compared with germline, V lacks 1 base and J lacks 2 bases; bases without a gene match: 3. Sequences DFQATT (CDR1) and SNEGSKA (CDR2) are obtained from the germline V gene (reference sequence). The CDR3 covers 15 residues, taking in both the cysteine and the phenylalanine. Part of the CDR3 DNA is given, 36 bases translated from base 1. What was sequenced was peripheral blood mononuclear cells. The rearranged segments are TRBV20-1 and TRBJ2-3; a stretch of 10 junction bases matches TRBD2. This clonotype originated in a person between 18 and 70 years old in good health. The sequenced part of the CDR3 DNA is TGCAGTGCTAGAGGGACTAGCGGAAACACAGATACG. It specifies CSARGTSGNTDT. The whole CDR3 reads CSARGTSGNTDTQYF.